The next 6 T cell receptor beta chains were all read from a single sample in a study of blood T cell repertoires in COVID-19 (dated by TCRdb to 2020 to 2021). To prepare the library, the immunoSEQ multiplex PCR assay was applied. TCRdb took over this immuneACCESS table, retaining in-frame rearrangements with V and J assigned. Such tables are incomplete; in checked studies, under half of the missing clones stem from an unresolved V gene, and the remainder is unexplained. The sample includes around 20,000 clones, with roughly 89% observed a single time. The ten largest account for approximately 10% of the sample. Sequencing input: peripheral blood. The receptors derive from a human donor in a cohort sampled during active COVID-19.

The count of this clone is one. The chain links TRBV6-6 to TRBJ2-5, with 7 bases lining up with TRBD1. The germline V gene has CDR1 MNHNY and CDR2 SVGAGI (reference sequence). Germline trimming cut 0 bases from V and 5 bases from J; bases unmatched to any gene: 3. This CDR3 has 14 amino acids. DNA for the CDR3: TGTGCCAGCAGTTACTCTAACAGGGGCGAGACCCAGTACTTC. Translating gives CASSYSNRGETQYF.

The chain joins TRBV2 to TRBJ2-2, with a possible D match to TRBD2 (7 bases). Germline V gives CDR1 SNHLY, CDR2 FYNNEI. V was shortened by 5 bases and J by 10 bases, with 17 bases between the two germline ends. This CDR3 is 14 amino acids long. CDR3 residues: CASSPGGALAELFF. In DNA, the CDR3 is TGTGCCAGCAGTCCTGGGGGGGCTCTGGCGGAGCTGTTTTTT.

Worth noting for this clone: The same CDR3 arises from other DNA sequences in this sample as well. The chain couples TRBV3-1 (or the pseudogene TRBV3-2) to TRBJ2-5; D might be TRBD2 (5 bases). The length of the CDR3 is 14 residues. Germline assignment: CDR1 LGHDT and CDR2 YNNKEL (reference sequence). V lost 3 bases, J lost 2 bases, and 10 bases lay in between. As DNA, the CDR3 is TGTGCCAGCAGCCATAGCGAGCGGCAAGAGACCCAGTACTTC. Protein sequence: CASSHSERQETQYF.

The CDR3 is CASSLLGEVYGYTF. CDR3 DNA sequence: TGCGCCAGCAGCTTGCTTGGTGAGGTCTATGGCTACACCTTC. This chain links TRBV5-1 with TRBJ1-2, with D unclear. This CDR3 is built from 14 residues. The germline V gene encodes CDR1 SGHRS and CDR2 YFSETQ. Deletions cut 1 base from V and 4 bases from J, with 11 bases between.

The rearrangement joins TRBV7-2 to TRBJ2-2, with 13 positions matching TRBD2. V shed 5 bases, J shed 5 bases, and the junction held 2 bases outside the gene matches. The CDR3 has 15 residues. Germline V gives CDR1 SGHTA, CDR2 FQGNSA. The CDR3, as DNA: TGTGCCAGCAGCCGGGGACTAGCGGGAACCGGGGAGCTGTTTTTT. Translating gives CASSRGLAGTGELFF. The whole variable domain, filled in from reference TRBV7-2 and TRBJ2-2, reads GAGVSQSPSNKVTEKGKDVELRCDPISGHTALYWYRQSLGQGLEFLIYFQGNSAPDKSGLPSDRFSAERTGGSVSTLTIQRTQQEDSAVYLCASSRGLAGTGELFFGEGSRLTVL.

The CDR3: CASSVEGADTEAFF. CDR3 nucleotides: TGTGCCAGCAGTGTGGAAGGGGCCGACACTGAAGCTTTCTTT. The rearrangement uses TRBV2 and TRBJ1-1; maybe TRBD1 (5 bases). V dropped 4 bases and J dropped 3 bases, with 12 bases sitting between them. Per germline, CDR1 SNHLY and CDR2 FYNNEI. This CDR3 is built from 14 residues.